This T cell receptor (beta chain) was identified in a study of CD8 T cells in ankylosing spondylitis. Overall study findings and caveats: Both synovial fluid and blood in reactive arthritis had previously been reported to carry some motif variants. In ankylosing spondylitis blood, a motif of roughly eight highly homologous TCR beta variants appeared characteristic. The authors reported significant enrichment of disease-linked clones in matched ankylosing spondylitis synovial fluid.

Details on this clonotype: Its antigen is undetermined.

Libraries of TCR beta came from quantitative 5'-RACE with molecular barcodes. In TCRdb, the 5' RACE reads were re-called with MiXCR into one record per CDR3 protein. Altogether roughly 130,000 distinct CDR3 sequences are present, about an eighth being singletons, with the ten largest covering almost 3%. Sample: blood, either unsorted or a sorted T cell fraction (not recorded which). The TCR originated in a female donor with ankylosing spondylitis or in good health (not recorded which).

The CDR3 DNA is TGCGCCAGCAGCTTGCGAGGGGGGCCGAGTGAAGCTTTCTTT. This codes for CASSLRGGPSEAFF. The J gene is TRBJ1-1, the V gene TRBV5-1; weak D call: TRBD1 (6 bases). Germline lookup yields CDR1 SGHRS and CDR2 YFSETQ. V was cut by 1 base and J by 7 bases, with 14 bases left in between. There are 14 residues in the CDR3.